This T cell receptor beta chain stems from a study of blood T cell repertoires in COVID-19. Study background: Acute and convalescent COVID-19 specimens originated in the United States, Italy and Spain. PBMCs, B-cell-depleted T cells, or T cells were the source of the cDNA or gDNA that made up the material.

The germline gives CDR1 DFQATT, CDR2 SNEGSKA (reference sequence). V dropped 3 bases and J dropped 3 bases, with 11 bases sitting between them. The CDR3 loop spans 13 amino acids. All recovered Cohort 3 donors got two negative PCRs, got clearance, or saw symptom resolution. Data came from immunoSEQ multiplex PCR; TCRdb stores just in-frame clones and leaves some out. The sample shows around 170,000 clones, roughly 80% of them seen only once. The sequence was obtained from a woman between 45 and 60 years old who had recovered from COVID-19. The chain uses TRBV20-1 and TRBJ1-1; D call uncertain. The sequenced sample was PBMCs or T cells enriched from blood (not recorded which). As DNA, the CDR3 is TGCAGTGCTAGTAGGCAGAGGGACACTGAAGCTTTCTTT. It is translated as CSASRQRDTEAFF.